One and the same sample provided the 4 T cell receptor beta chains below, sequenced in a study of T-cell memory formation after mild COVID-19. A single record per CDR3 protein comes from TCRdb applying MiXCR to the 5' RACE reads. Of fewer than 400,000 distinct CDR3 sequences in the sample, approximately 15% are singletons; the top ten hold 20% to 25%. Sequencing used PBMCs or a T cell subset sorted from them (not recorded which). These receptors all stem from a man aged 18 to 30 who had mild COVID-19 (a few samples of this study predate the infection). Cell type and time point are not known.

This chain connects TRBV2 to TRBJ1-5, with a weak D call TRBD1 (5 bases). The V gene lost 9 bases and the J gene lost 3 bases, with 9 bases spanning the gap. Germline CDR1 and CDR2: SNHLY and FYNNEI. The CDR3 extends over 12 amino acids. CDR3 nucleotides: TGTGCCAGTCAGGGATTCAATCAGCCCCAGCATTTT. Amino acids: CASQGFNQPQHF. Supplemented by reference TRBV2 and TRBJ1-5, the full variable domain reads EPEVTQTPSHQVTQMGQEVILRCVPISNHLYFYWYRQILGQKVEFLVSFYNNEISEKSEIFDDQFSVERPDGSNFTLKIRSTKLEDSAMYFCASQGFNQPQHFGDGTRLSIL.

V is TRBV7-2 and J is TRBJ2-5, with TRBD1 as a possible D gene (6 bases). This CDR3 spans 14 amino acids. Deletions cut 5 bases from V and 1 base from J, with 11 bases between. Germline loops: CDR1 SGHTA, CDR2 FQGNSA. Here the CDR3 DNA reads TGTGCCAGCAGCCACACAGGGACCCAAGAGACCCAGTACTTC. Translation: CASSHTGTQETQYF. The variable domain in full, with the rest retrieved from reference TRBV7-2 and TRBJ2-5, is GAGVSQSPSNKVTEKGKDVELRCDPISGHTALYWYRQSLGQGLEFLIYFQGNSAPDKSGLPSDRFSAERTGGSVSTLTIQRTQQEDSAVYLCASSHTGTQETQYFGPGTRLLVL.

The gene calls are TRBV21-1 and TRBJ2-5; TRBD2, the table's D call, lacks a check against the DNA. TRBV21-1 is described as a pseudogene. The length of the CDR3 is 15 residues. CDR3 sequence (DNA): TGTGCCAGCAGCAAAGTTAGAGGGTTTGGGGAGACCCAGTACTTC. Its protein product is CASSKVRGFGETQYF.

This clonotype was observed a few times. CDR3 sequence reads: CASSLVVGNNEKLFF. The CDR3 DNA is TGCGCCAGCAGCTTGGTAGTGGGGAATAATGAAAAACTGTTTTTT. The chain couples TRBV5-1 to TRBJ1-4, with D uncertain. CDR3 length: 15 amino acids. V was trimmed by 0 bases and J by 4 bases, leaving 10 bases between them. Germline V CDR1 and CDR2: SGHRS, YFSETQ.